The source of this TCR beta chain is a study of T cells in Graves' hyperthyroidism and ophthalmopathy. Study details: Specimen type is peripheral blood, collected at initial diagnosis prior to any treatment. General study results and limits: In blood, most of the thyroid clonotypes expanded above 0.001 were also present.

There were TCR beta CDR3 regions amplified from RNA transcripts. A first-round RT-PCR of the TCR CDR3 used the HTBI primer set. A single record per CDR3 protein comes from TCRdb applying MiXCR to the multiplex PCR reads. The profile shows some 300,000 distinct CDR3 sequences, over 15% of them singletons. As regards this clonotype: Its antigen is unknown.

This clonotype was obtained from a man aged 30 to 39 with Graves' hyperthyroidism. Sequenced material: blood.

DNA for the CDR3: TGTGCCAGCAGAGCCATGGACTCTTACGAGCAGTACTTC. This codes for CASRAMDSYEQYF. This chain connects TRBV4-2 to TRBJ2-7; tentative D call: TRBD2 (5 bases). CDR1 LGHNA and CDR2 YNFKEQ come from the germline V gene. This CDR3 has 13 residues. V gave up 6 bases and J gave up 4 bases, with 13 bases separating them.